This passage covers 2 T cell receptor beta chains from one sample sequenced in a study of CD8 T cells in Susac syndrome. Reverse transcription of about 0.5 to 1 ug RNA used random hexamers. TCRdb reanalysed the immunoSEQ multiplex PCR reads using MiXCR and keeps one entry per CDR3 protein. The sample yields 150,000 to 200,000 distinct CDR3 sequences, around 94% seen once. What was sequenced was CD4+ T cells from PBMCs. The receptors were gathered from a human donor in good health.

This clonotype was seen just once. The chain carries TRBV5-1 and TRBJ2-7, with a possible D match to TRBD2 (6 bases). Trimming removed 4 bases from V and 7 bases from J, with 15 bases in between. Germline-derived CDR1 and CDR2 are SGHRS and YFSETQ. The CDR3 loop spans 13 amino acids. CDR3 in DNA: TGCGCCAGCAGCGACTTACTAGCTGGTGAGCAGTACTTC. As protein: CASSDLLAGEQYF.

The chain's CDR3 is CASQLAAYGYTF. The DNA of the CDR3 is TGTGCTAGTCAACTTGCGGCGTATGGCTACACCTTC. The chain joins TRBV12-5 to TRBJ1-2; D unresolved. This CDR3 region has 12 residues. The V gene lost 8 bases and the J gene lost 5 bases, with 12 bases spanning the gap. Looked up from germline, CDR1 is LGHNT and CDR2 is FRNRAP. The variable domain in full, with the rest retrieved from reference TRBV12-5 and TRBJ1-2, is DARVTQTPRHKVTEMGQEVTMRCQPILGHNTVFWYRQTMMQGLELLAYFRNRAPLDDSGMPKDRFSAEMPDATLATLKIQPSEPRDSAVYFCASQLAAYGYTFGSGTRLTVV.